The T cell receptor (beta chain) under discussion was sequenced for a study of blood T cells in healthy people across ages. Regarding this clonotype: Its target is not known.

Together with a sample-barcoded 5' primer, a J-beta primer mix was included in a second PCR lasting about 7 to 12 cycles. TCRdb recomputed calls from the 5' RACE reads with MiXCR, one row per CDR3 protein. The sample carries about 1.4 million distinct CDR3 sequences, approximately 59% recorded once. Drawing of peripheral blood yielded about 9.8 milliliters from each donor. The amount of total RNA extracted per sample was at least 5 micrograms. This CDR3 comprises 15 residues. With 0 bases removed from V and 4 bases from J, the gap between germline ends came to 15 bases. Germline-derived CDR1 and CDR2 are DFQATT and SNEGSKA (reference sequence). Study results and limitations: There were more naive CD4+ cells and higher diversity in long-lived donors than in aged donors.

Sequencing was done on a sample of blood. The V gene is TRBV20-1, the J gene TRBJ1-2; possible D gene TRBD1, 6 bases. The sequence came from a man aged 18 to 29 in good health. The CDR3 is CSARDRRGASYGYTF. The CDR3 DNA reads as TGCAGTGCTAGAGATCGCAGGGGCGCGTCCTATGGCTACACCTTC.